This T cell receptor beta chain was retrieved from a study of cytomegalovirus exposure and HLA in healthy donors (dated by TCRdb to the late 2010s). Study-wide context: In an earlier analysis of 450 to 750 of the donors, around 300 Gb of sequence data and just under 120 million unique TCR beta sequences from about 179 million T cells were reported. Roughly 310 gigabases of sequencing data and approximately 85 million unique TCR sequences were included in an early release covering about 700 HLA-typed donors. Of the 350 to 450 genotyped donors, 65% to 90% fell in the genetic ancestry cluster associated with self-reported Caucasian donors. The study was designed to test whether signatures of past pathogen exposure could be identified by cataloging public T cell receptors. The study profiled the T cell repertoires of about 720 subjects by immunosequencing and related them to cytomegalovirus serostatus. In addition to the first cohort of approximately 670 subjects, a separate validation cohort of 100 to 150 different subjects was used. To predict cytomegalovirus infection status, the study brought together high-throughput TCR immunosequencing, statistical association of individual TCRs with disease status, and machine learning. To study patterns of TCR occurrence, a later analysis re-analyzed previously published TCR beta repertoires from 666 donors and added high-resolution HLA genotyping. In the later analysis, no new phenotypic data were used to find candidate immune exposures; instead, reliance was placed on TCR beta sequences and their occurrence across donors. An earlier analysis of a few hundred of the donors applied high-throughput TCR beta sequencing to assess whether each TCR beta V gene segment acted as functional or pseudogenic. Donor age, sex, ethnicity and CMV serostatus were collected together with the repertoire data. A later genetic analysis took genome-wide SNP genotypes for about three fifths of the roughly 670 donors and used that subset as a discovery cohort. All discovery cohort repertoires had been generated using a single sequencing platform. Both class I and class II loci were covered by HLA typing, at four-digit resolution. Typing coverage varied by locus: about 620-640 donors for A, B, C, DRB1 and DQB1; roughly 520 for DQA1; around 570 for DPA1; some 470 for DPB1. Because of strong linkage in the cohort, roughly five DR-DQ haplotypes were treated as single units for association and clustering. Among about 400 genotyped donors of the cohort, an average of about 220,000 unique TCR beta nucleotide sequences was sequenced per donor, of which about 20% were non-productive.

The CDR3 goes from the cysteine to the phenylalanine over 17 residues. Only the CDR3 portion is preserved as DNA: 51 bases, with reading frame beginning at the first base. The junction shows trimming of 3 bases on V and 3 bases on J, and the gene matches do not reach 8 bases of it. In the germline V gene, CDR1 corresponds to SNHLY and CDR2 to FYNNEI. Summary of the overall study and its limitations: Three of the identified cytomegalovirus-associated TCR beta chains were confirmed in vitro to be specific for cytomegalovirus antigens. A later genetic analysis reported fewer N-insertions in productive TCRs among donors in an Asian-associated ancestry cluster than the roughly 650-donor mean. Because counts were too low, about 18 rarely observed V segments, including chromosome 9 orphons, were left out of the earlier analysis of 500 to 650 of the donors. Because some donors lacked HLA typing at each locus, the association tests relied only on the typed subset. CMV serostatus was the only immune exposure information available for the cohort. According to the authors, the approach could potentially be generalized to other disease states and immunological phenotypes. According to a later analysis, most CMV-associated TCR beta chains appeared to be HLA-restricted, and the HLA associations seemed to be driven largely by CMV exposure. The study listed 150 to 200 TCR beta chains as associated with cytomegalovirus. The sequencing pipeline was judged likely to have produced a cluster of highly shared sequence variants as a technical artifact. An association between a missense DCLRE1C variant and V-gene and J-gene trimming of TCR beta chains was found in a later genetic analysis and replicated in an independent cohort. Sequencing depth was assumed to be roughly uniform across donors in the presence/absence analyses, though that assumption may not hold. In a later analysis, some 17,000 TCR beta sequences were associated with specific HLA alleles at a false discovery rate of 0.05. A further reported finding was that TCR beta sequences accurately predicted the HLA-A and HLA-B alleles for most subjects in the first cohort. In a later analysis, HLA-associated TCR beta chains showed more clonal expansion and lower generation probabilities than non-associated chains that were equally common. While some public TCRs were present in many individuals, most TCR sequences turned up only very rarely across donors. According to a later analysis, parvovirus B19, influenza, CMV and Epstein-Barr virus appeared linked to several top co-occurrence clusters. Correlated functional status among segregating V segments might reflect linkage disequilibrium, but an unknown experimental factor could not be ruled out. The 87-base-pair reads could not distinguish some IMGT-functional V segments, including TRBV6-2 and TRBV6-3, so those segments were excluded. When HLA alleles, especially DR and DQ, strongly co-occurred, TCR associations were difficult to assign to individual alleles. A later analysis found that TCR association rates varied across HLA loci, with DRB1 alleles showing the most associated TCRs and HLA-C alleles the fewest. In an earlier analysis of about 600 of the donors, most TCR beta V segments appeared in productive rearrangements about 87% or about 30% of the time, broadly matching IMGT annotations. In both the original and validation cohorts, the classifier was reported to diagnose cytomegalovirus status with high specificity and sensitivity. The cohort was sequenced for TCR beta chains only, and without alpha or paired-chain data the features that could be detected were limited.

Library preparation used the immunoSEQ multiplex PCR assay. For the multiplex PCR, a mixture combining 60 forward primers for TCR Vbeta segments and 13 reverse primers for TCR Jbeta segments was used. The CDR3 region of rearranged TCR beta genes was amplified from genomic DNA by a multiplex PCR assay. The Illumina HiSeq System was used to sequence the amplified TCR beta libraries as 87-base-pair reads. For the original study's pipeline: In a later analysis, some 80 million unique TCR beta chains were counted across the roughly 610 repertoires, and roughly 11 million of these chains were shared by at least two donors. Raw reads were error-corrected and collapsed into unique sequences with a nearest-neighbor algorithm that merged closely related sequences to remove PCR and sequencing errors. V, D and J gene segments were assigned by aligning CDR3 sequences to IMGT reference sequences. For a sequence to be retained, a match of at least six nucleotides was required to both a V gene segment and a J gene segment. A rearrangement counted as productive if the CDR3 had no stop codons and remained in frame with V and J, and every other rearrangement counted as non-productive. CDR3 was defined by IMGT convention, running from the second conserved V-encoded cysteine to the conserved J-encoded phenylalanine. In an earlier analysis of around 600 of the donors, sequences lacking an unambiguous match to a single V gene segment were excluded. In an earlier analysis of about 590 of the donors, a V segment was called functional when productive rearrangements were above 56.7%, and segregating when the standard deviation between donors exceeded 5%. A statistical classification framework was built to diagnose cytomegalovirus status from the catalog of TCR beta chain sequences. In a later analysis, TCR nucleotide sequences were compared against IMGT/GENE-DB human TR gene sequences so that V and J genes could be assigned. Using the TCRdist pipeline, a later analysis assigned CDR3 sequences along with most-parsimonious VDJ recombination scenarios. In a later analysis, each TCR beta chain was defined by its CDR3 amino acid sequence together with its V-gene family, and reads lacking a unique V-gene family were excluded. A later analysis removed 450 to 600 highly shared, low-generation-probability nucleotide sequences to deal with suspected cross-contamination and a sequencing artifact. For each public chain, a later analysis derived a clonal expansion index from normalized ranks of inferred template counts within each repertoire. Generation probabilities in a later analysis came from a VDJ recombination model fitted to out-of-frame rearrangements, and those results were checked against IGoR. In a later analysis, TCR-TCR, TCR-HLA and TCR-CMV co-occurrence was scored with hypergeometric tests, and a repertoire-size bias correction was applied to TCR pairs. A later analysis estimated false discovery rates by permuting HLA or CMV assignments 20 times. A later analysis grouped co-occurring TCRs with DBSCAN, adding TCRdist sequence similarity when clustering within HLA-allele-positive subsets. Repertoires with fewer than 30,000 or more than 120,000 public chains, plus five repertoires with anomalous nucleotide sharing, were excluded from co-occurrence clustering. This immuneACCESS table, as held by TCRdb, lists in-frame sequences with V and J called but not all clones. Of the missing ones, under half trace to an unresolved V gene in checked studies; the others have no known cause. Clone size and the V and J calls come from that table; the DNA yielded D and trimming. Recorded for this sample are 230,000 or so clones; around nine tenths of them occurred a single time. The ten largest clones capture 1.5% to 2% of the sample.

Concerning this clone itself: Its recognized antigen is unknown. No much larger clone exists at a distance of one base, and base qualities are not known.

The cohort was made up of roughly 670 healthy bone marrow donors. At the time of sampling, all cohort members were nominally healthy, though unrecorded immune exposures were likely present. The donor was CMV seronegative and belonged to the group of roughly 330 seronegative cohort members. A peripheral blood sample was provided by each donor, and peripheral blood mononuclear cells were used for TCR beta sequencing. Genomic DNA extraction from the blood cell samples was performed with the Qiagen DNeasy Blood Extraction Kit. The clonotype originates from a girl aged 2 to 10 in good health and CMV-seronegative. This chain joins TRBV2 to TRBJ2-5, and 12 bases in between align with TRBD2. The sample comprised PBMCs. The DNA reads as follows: TGTGCCAGCAGTGACGAACTAGCGGGGGGTTGGGAAGAGACCCAGTACTTC. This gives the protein CASSDELAGGWEETQYF.